What follows are 24 T cell receptor beta chains derived from one specimen sequenced in a study of regulatory T cells in long-lasting Graves disease. Through Arm-PCR of CDR3 regions and iRepertoire HTBI primers, TCR beta libraries were built. Via MiXCR, TCRdb re-called the multiplex PCR reads, giving one row per CDR3 protein. The table lists hundreds of thousands of distinct CDR3 sequences, around 12% of them singletons. Documented time point: newly diagnosed GD, antithyroid drugs for less than 3 months. The TCR library was made from RNA extracted from PBMCs. Separately, the same data were catalogued under a study of T cells in Graves' hyperthyroidism and ophthalmopathy.

The input for sequencing was peripheral blood mononuclear cells (PBMCs), taken at new diagnosis, from a patient treated with antithyroid drugs. The receptor set was obtained from a woman in her twenties or thirties with Graves disease.

The table lists this clonotype with many counts. The gene calls are TRBV6-5 and TRBJ1-2, with D unclear. The CDR3 covers 15 residues. Germline loops: CDR1 MNHEY, CDR2 SVGAGI. Trimming took off 0 bases at V and 3 bases at J, with 11 bases between the two ends. Written as DNA, the CDR3 is TGTGCCAGCAGTTACTCCTCGGGTTTAGACTATGGCTACACCTTC. This gives the protein CASSYSSGLDYGYTF.

V is TRBV27 and J is TRBJ2-3; 8 bases align to TRBD2. Germline V lookup: CDR1 MNHEY, CDR2 SMNVEV (reference sequence). With 3 bases clipped from V and 4 bases from J, the junction kept 6 bases outside the gene matches. The CDR3 runs 15 residues. CDR3 loop: CASSLTWTSPDTQYF. The CDR3 DNA sequence: TGTGCCAGCAGTTTGACCTGGACTAGCCCAGATACGCAGTATTTT.

This clonotype has at least ten counts. The genes are TRBV6-5 and TRBJ2-7; tentatively, D is TRBD2 (5 bases). Per germline, CDR1 MNHEY and CDR2 SVGAGI. This CDR3 contains 15 residues. Trimming removed 2 bases at V and 3 bases at J, with 14 bases between. CDR3 loop: CASSYKAGSNYEQYF. CDR3 in DNA: TGTGCCAGCAGTTACAAGGCGGGCAGTAACTACGAGCAGTACTTC.

Ten or more counts support this clonotype. This chain joins TRBV28 and TRBJ1-1; a weak D match, TRBD1 (6 bases). Germline-derived CDR1 and CDR2 are MDHEN and SYDVKM. V was trimmed by 6 bases and J by 0 bases, leaving 11 bases between them. This CDR3 is 14 amino acids long. CDR3 in amino acids: CASRRGGVNTEAFF. The DNA of the CDR3 is TGTGCCAGCAGAAGGGGGGGAGTGAACACTGAAGCTTTCTTT. Looking up the rest from reference TRBV28 and TRBJ1-1 gives the full variable domain: DVKVTQSSRYLVKRTGEKVFLECVQDMDHENMFWYRQDPGLGLRLIYFSYDVKMKEKGDIPEGYSVSREKKERFSLILESASTNQTSMYLCASRRGGVNTEAFFGQGTRLTVV.

A remark on this clonotype: At one boundary the junction diverges from the germline segment, which might be a read error. The V call is TRBV7-8, the J call TRBJ2-7, with D hard to call. CDR1 is SGHVS, CDR2 FQNEAQ, per germline. This CDR3 has 14 residues. CDR3 DNA sequence: TGTGCCAACAGCCCCAATGTGAATTCCTACGAGCAGTACTTC. Translating it yields CANSPNVNSYEQYF.

This clonotype was picked up many times. CDR3 amino acids: CASSLRGSWTEAFF. The DNA for the CDR3 is TGTGCCAGCAGCTTGCGAGGTTCTTGGACTGAAGCTTTCTTT. The J gene is TRBJ1-1, the V gene TRBV5-6, with D unresolved. V was clipped by 1 base and J by 5 bases, with 12 bases between them. Germline values: CDR1 SGHDT, CDR2 YYEEEE. The CDR3 has 14 residues.

The V call is TRBV29-1, the J call TRBJ2-1; D is unclear. V was shortened by 4 bases and J by 10 bases, with 14 bases between the two germline ends. Germline V lookup: CDR1 SQVTM, CDR2 ANQGSEA. The CDR3 sequence is 12 residues long. As DNA, the CDR3 is TGCAGCGTTGGTGACACCCTCTACGAGCAGTTCTTC. Translating gives CSVGDTLYEQFF.

This chain links TRBV3-1 with TRBJ2-7; no clear D. Germline V gene sequence: CDR1 LGHDT, CDR2 YNNKEL (reference sequence). This CDR3 is 15 amino acids long. Trimming cost V 1 base and J 0 bases, with 10 bases left between them. CDR3 sequence (DNA): TGTGCCAGCAGCCAAGGGCGGCTTGACTCCTACGAGCAGTACTTC. This translates into CASSQGRLDSYEQYF.

The rearrangement uses TRBV4-1 and TRBJ2-3; D not resolved. Germline assignment: CDR1 MGHRA and CDR2 YSYEKL. This CDR3 is built from 17 residues. V dropped 1 base and J dropped 0 bases, with 14 bases sitting between them. The CDR3 is CASSQAQRYPSTDTQYF. For the CDR3, the DNA is TGCGCCAGCAGCCAAGCTCAGCGTTATCCAAGCACAGATACGCAGTATTTT.

This clonotype has ten or more counts. This rearrangement joins TRBV28 to TRBJ2-2, with 12 bases aligning to TRBD1. CDR1 MDHEN and CDR2 SYDVKM come from the germline V gene. This CDR3 has 16 amino acids. The V segment lost 10 bases and the J segment 6 bases; nucleotides outside the gene matches: 12. The DNA of the CDR3 is TGTGCCATATCAGGTCGTCGGGACAGGGGGCCCGGGGAGCTGTTTTTT. It is translated as CAISGRRDRGPGELFF. The full variable domain, in which reference TRBV28 and TRBJ2-2 provide the parts outside the CDR3, is DVKVTQSSRYLVKRTGEKVFLECVQDMDHENMFWYRQDPGLGLRLIYFSYDVKMKEKGDIPEGYSVSREKKERFSLILESASTNQTSMYLCAISGRRDRGPGELFFGEGSRLTVL.

The rearrangement uses TRBV25-1 and TRBJ1-3; the D gene is possibly TRBD1 (5 bases). CDR1 and CDR2 from the germline V gene are MGHDK and SYGVNS. V was cut by 4 bases and J by 2 bases, with 15 bases left in between. This CDR3 has 16 residues. The CDR3 loop reads CASSVGRIGAGNTIYF. The CDR3 nucleotides read TGTGCCAGCAGTGTCGGACGGATAGGGGCTGGAAACACCATATATTTT.

This clonotype has a count of ten or more. CDR3 amino acids: CSARAGNDRGRGYTQYF. The CDR3 DNA is TGCAGTGCTAGAGCCGGGAATGACAGGGGGCGAGGATATACGCAGTATTTT. The genes are TRBV20-1 and TRBJ2-3; 10 nucleotides match TRBD1. The ends lost 1 base at V and 7 bases at J; junction bases unmatched: 14. Germline-derived CDR1 and CDR2 are DFQATT and SNEGSKA (reference sequence). CDR3 length: 17 residues.

This clonotype was counted many times. The rearrangement links TRBV3-1 to TRBJ1-2, with unresolved D. The CDR3 runs 14 residues. V was pared by 1 base and J by 1 base, with 7 bases between. CDR1 is LGHDT, CDR2 YNNKEL, per germline (reference sequence). This CDR3 reads CASSQAHSNYGYTF. CDR3 nucleotides: TGTGCCAGCAGCCAAGCGCACAGTAACTATGGCTACACCTTC.

Regarding this clonotype: One base away lies a much larger clone, so this may be a sequencing read error. The genes are TRBV29-1 and TRBJ2-7, with a weak D call TRBD2 (5 bases). This CDR3 has 11 amino acids. Per germline, CDR1 SQVTM and CDR2 ANQGSEA. V was clipped by 4 bases and J by 3 bases, with 7 bases between them. Here the CDR3 reads CSVGSGYEQYF. Here the CDR3 DNA reads TGCAGCGTTGGGAGCGGCTACGAGCAGTACTTC.

The table lists this clonotype with many counts. This chain uses TRBV30 with TRBJ1-5; D unresolved. V lost 1 base to trimming and J lost 5 bases, with 12 bases between them. CDR3 length equals 14 residues. Germline CDR1 is GTSNPN and CDR2 is SVGIG (reference sequence). Here the CDR3 reads CAWSAFRAHQPQHF. CDR3 nucleotides: TGTGCCTGGAGTGCTTTCCGGGCCCATCAGCCCCAGCATTTT.

This clonotype was recorded at least ten times. CDR3 nucleotide sequence: TGTGCCAGTACCCGATTAGGGGGAGTAATATTCAATGAGCAGTTCTTC. This codes for CASTRLGGVIFNEQFF. V gene TRBV19 combines with J gene TRBJ2-1, with D perhaps matching TRBD1 (6 bases). The germline gives CDR1 LNHDA, CDR2 SQIVND (reference sequence). The CDR3 sequence is 16 residues long. Trimming left V 7 bases short and J 6 bases short, with 22 bases between. Together with reference TRBV19 and TRBJ2-1, the CDR3 gives the full variable domain: DGGITQSPKYLFRKEGQNVTLSCEQNLNHDAMYWYRQDPGQGLRLIYYSQIVNDFQKGDIAEGYSVSREKKESFPLTVTSAQKNPTAFYLCASTRLGGVIFNEQFFGPGTRLTVL.

This clonotype has just a few counts. The J gene is TRBJ2-7, the V gene TRBV20-1; the match to TRBD1 covers 7 bases. The CDR3 is 14 amino acids. Germline-derived CDR1 and CDR2 are DFQATT and SNEGSKA (reference sequence). Losses at the gene ends were 1 base for V and 8 bases for J; bases not matched to a gene: 11. In nucleotides, the CDR3 is TGCAGTGCTAGAGTAGACACAGGGGATTCGAAGCAGTACTTC. It translates to CSARVDTGDSKQYF.

This clonotype was seen more than once but under ten times. The CDR3 protein is CASGGGAWQPQHF. The CDR3 nucleotides read TGCGCCAGCGGGGGGGGGGCTTGGCAGCCCCAGCATTTT. The rearrangement uses TRBV10-2 and TRBJ1-5, with D tentatively TRBD1 (6 bases). The CDR3 contains 13 residues. The germline V and J ends were trimmed by 8 bases and 7 bases, with 15 bases remaining between them. Germline V gene lookup returns CDR1 WSHSY and CDR2 SAAADI.

This rearrangement joins TRBV20-1 to TRBJ2-7, with TRBD1 matching over 9 bases. Germline V gene lookup returns CDR1 DFQATT and CDR2 SNEGSKA (reference sequence). The CDR3 totals 13 residues. Trimming at V came to 4 bases and at J to 6 bases, leaving 7 bases not matched to a gene. The CDR3 loop reads CSAMPGQGTEQYF. For the CDR3, the DNA is TGCAGTGCTATGCCCGGACAGGGGACCGAGCAGTACTTC.

This clonotype was seen only a few times. Likely a read error: the CDR3 ends without its conserved phenylalanine or tryptophan. The V call is TRBV29-1, the J call TRBJ1-1, with D possibly being TRBD1 (6 bases). Germline CDR1 SQVTM, CDR2 ANQGSEA. This CDR3 is 13 amino acids long. V was pared by 0 bases and J by 4 bases, with 9 bases between. The CDR3 loop is CSVEEWGATEAFS. DNA of the CDR3: TGCAGCGTTGAAGAATGGGGGGCCACTGAAGCTTTCTCT.

This clonotype was counted many times. The genes are TRBV14 and TRBJ2-3, with D unclear. V was trimmed by 1 base and J by 6 bases, leaving 8 bases between them. The CDR3 runs 13 residues. Germline V gene lookup returns CDR1 SGHDN and CDR2 FVKESK. CDR3 DNA sequence: TGTGCCAGCAGCCAAGGAGGATTTGATACGCAGTATTTT. Amino acid sequence: CASSQGGFDTQYF.

The V and J genes are TRBV4-3 and TRBJ1-2; TRBD1 is a possible D gene (5 bases). The CDR3 loop spans 15 amino acids. Germline CDR1 is LGHNA and CDR2 is YSLEER. V gave up 3 bases and J gave up 2 bases, with 13 bases separating them. CDR3 nucleotide sequence: TGCGCCAGCAGCCAGGAAAAACAGGCGAACTATGGCTACACCTTC. Its translation: CASSQEKQANYGYTF.

This clonotype occurred many times. This rearrangement joins TRBV7-9 to TRBJ1-2; TRBD1 might be the D (5 bases). CDR1 is SEHNR, CDR2 FQNEAQ, per germline (reference sequence). The CDR3 has 15 amino acids. The ends were cut back, 2 bases at V and 0 bases at J, with 10 bases in the middle. CDR3 residues: CASSLRGSANYGYTF. CDR3 sequence (DNA): TGTGCCAGCAGCTTAAGGGGATCGGCTAACTATGGCTACACCTTC.

This clonotype was seen a few times. The rearrangement joins TRBV30 to TRBJ1-4; D call uncertain. Between the trimmed V and J ends, which lost 0 bases and 3 bases, there was a span of 11 bases. The CDR3 consists of 15 residues. Germline V gene lookup returns CDR1 GTSNPN and CDR2 SVGIG (reference sequence). CDR3 bases: TGTGCCTGGAGTGTAGTTGGCAGCGCTAATGAAAAACTGTTTTTT. Amino acid sequence: CAWSVVGSANEKLFF.